By sample fraction, the clone carrying this TCR beta chain is medium-sized. Antigen: not known. The CDR3 length is 15 residues. The germline V gene encodes CDR1 KGHSH and CDR2 LQKENI. Trimming took 4 bases from V and 2 from J; bases not matched to a gene: 6. TCR beta rearrangements were amplified from peripheral blood genomic DNA. Multiplex touch-down PCR with TRB-A/B primers amplified rearranged V-D-J TRB sequences. Each CDR3 protein gets one entry after TCRdb re-called the multiplex PCR reads with MiXCR. The profile shows fewer than 2,000 distinct CDR3 sequences, approximately 25% of them singletons. The sample belongs to a study of T cell repertoires in aging, cancer and after chemotherapy. Study in general: Paired samples before and after chemotherapy came from glioblastoma patients receiving temozolomide-based therapy. The whole study produced a dataset of roughly 8.6 million TCR reads.

Study-wide findings and caveats: Across the chemotherapy interval, each cancer cohort showed higher median generation probability, suggesting thymic rebound. In cancer patients, declining TCR diversity with age involved lost richness and lost evenness.

The chain combines TRBV18 with TRBJ2-7; TRBD2 agrees at 9 bases. The source of this sequence is a human donor with a solid tumor. Material for sequencing was blood. CDR3 DNA sequence: TGTGCCAGCTCACTCGGACTAGCGCCTACCTACGAGCAGTACTTC. This encodes CASSLGLAPTYEQYF.